This passage covers 25 T cell receptor beta chains from one sample sequenced in a study of blood T cell repertoires in COVID-19. Clones were read by immunoSEQ multiplex PCR, and TCRdb kept only the in-frame ones, dropping some. The sample includes over 200,000 clones, under 85% seen only once; the top ten take roughly 1.2%. Sequenced: peripheral blood. These receptors all stem from a woman in her twenties or thirties with COVID-19, enrolled during active disease.

The chain has TRBV28 and TRBJ2-3, with TRBD1 matching 9 bases. CDR3 length: 16 amino acids. Germline values: CDR1 MDHEN, CDR2 SYDVKM. J gave up 2 bases and V 5 bases, and 8 bases lay outside the gene matches. The CDR3 sequence is CASSLTGGGYTDTQYF. For the CDR3, the DNA is TGTGCCAGCAGTCTGACAGGGGGAGGATACACAGATACGCAGTATTTT.

V usage is TRBV7-2 and J usage is TRBJ1-5, with D unresolved. In germline, CDR1 is SGHTA, CDR2 FQGNSA. Trimming stripped 4 bases from V and 0 bases from J, with 19 bases between. The CDR3 spans 18 residues. CDR3 sequence: CASSSSGRALYSNQPQHF. CDR3 DNA sequence: TGTGCCAGCAGCTCCTCGGGGAGGGCACTCTATAGCAATCAGCCCCAGCATTTT.

This clone has at least ten counts. The V gene is TRBV6-4, the J gene TRBJ1-1; D is uncertain. Between the trimmed V and J ends, which lost 4 bases and 3 bases, there was a span of 9 bases. The CDR3 totals 13 residues. CDR1 MRHNA and CDR2 SNTAGT come from the germline V gene. The CDR3 loop is CASSAQIYTEAFF. The CDR3 DNA follows: TGTGCCAGCAGTGCCCAGATCTACACTGAAGCTTTCTTT.

This chain joins TRBV11-2 and TRBJ2-5; 9 positions match TRBD1. Germline V lookup: CDR1 SGHAT, CDR2 FQNNGV. V trimming: 5 bases; J trimming: 1 base; junction bases outside the gene matches: 2. CDR3 length equals 14 residues. This CDR3 reads CASSMDRGQETQYF. The DNA of the CDR3 is TGTGCCAGCAGCATGGACAGGGGCCAAGAGACCCAGTACTTC.

V usage is TRBV2 and J usage is TRBJ2-7, with TRBD2 matching 15 bases. The CDR3 loop spans 20 amino acids. Germline assignment: CDR1 SNHLY and CDR2 FYNNEI. Trimming cost V 6 bases and J 0 bases; bases outside gene matches: 15. The CDR3 here is CASRNHLGLAGGTHSYEQYF. The DNA of the CDR3 is TGTGCCAGCAGAAACCACTTGGGACTAGCGGGAGGTACTCACTCCTACGAGCAGTACTTC. The full variable domain, rest sourced from reference TRBV2 and TRBJ2-7, is EPEVTQTPSHQVTQMGQEVILRCVPISNHLYFYWYRQILGQKVEFLVSFYNNEISEKSEIFDDQFSVERPDGSNFTLKIRSTKLEDSAMYFCASRNHLGLAGGTHSYEQYFGPGTRLTVT.

The rearrangement joins TRBV10-3 to TRBJ2-3; weak D call: TRBD1 (6 bases). CDR1 and CDR2 from the germline V gene are ENHRY and SYGVKD. V lost 4 bases to trimming and J lost 2 bases, with 16 bases between them. The CDR3 contains 16 residues. The CDR3 protein is CAISAPPGATTDTQYF. The CDR3 nucleotides are TGTGCCATCAGTGCCCCTCCAGGGGCGACCACAGATACGCAGTATTTT.

This clone occurred a few times. J is TRBJ1-5 and V is TRBV10-1; TRBD1 is a possible D gene (5 bases). This CDR3 is 15 amino acids long. CDR1 is WNHNN, CDR2 SYGVQD, per germline (reference sequence). V was pared by 4 bases and J by 0 bases, with 10 bases between. DNA of the CDR3: TGCGCCAGCAGTGGACGGGGGTATAGCAATCAGCCCCAGCATTTT. It is translated as CASSGRGYSNQPQHF.

The V gene is TRBV12-5, the J gene TRBJ1-5, with D unresolved. CDR3 length: 15 amino acids. Germline CDR1 is LGHNT and CDR2 is FRNRAP. The V and J ends lost 3 bases and 1 base respectively, with 10 bases between them. CDR3 in DNA: TGTGCTAGTGGTTTTGGTGAGAGGAGCAATCAGCCCCAGCATTTT. Protein sequence: CASGFGERSNQPQHF.

This chain connects TRBV5-1 to TRBJ1-2, with 8 bases lining up with TRBD1. This CDR3 is built from 16 residues. Trimming took 3 bases from V and 3 from J; bases not matched to a gene: 10. Germline V lookup: CDR1 SGHRS, CDR2 YFSETQ. This CDR3 reads CASSSPRAGGDYGYTF. The CDR3 bases are TGCGCCAGCAGCTCCCCCCGGGCAGGGGGCGACTATGGCTACACCTTC.

The chain uses TRBV5-4 and TRBJ1-2, with 7 bases that match TRBD1. The germline V gene has CDR1 SGHNT and CDR2 YYREEE (reference sequence). CDR3 size: 15 residues. With V trimmed by 2 bases and J by 6 bases, 10 bases remained unmatched. The CDR3 coding sequence is TGTGCCAGCAGCTTTTCCCGACAGGGATCGGATGGCTACACCTTC. Translated, it gives CASSFSRQGSDGYTF.

The chain couples TRBV5-4 to TRBJ2-7; TRBD1 is a possible D gene (6 bases). V gave up 4 bases and J gave up 1 base, with 9 bases separating them. Germline V CDR1 and CDR2: SGHNT, YYREEE (reference sequence). The CDR3 totals 13 residues. CDR3 DNA sequence: TGTGCCAGCAGCCTCGGACAGTCCTACGAGCAGTACTTC. This codes for CASSLGQSYEQYF.

The chain links TRBV30 to TRBJ2-7; D possibly corresponds to TRBD1 (5 bases). This CDR3 contains 13 residues. Germline CDR1 and CDR2: GTSNPN and SVGIG (reference sequence). Deletions cut 0 bases from V and 7 bases from J, with 13 bases between. CDR3 amino acids: CAWSVSTAGEQYF. CDR3 nucleotides: TGTGCCTGGAGTGTGTCGACAGCAGGGGAGCAGTACTTC.

The V and J genes are TRBV19 and TRBJ2-6, with 8 bases matching TRBD2. This CDR3 comprises 19 residues. J was trimmed by 1 base and V by 4 bases; bases with no gene match: 12. Germline-derived CDR1 and CDR2 are LNHDA and SQIVND (reference sequence). The CDR3 DNA is TGTGCCAGTAGTACGGGACTAGACAAGGGACTTTCTGGGGCCAACGTCCTGACTTTC. As protein: CASSTGLDKGLSGANVLTF.

This clone is a singleton in its sample. The chain carries TRBV19 and TRBJ2-2, with 14 positions matching TRBD2. This CDR3 region has 17 residues. Germline V gene lookup returns CDR1 LNHDA and CDR2 SQIVND (reference sequence). Trimming removed 5 bases from V and 4 bases from J; junction bases left unmatched: 6. CDR3 in amino acids: CASSLRLAGGRTGELFF. The CDR3 nucleotides read TGTGCCAGTAGTCTAAGACTAGCGGGAGGGCGCACCGGGGAGCTGTTTTTT.

The chain couples TRBV6-5 to TRBJ1-6, with a possible D match to TRBD1 (6 bases). Deletions cut 6 bases from V and 7 bases from J, with 16 bases between. In germline, CDR1 is MNHEY, CDR2 SVGAGI. CDR3 length: 15 residues. The CDR3: CASSPPGQPNSPLHF. CDR3 nucleotides: TGTGCCAGCAGCCCCCCCGGACAGCCCAATTCACCCCTCCACTTT.

This rearrangement joins TRBV2 to TRBJ2-1, with D maybe TRBD2 (6 bases). CDR3 length: 14 residues. Trimming took off 9 bases at V and 7 bases at J, with 19 bases between the two ends. CDR1 is SNHLY and CDR2 is FYNNEI in the germline V gene. The CDR3 spells CASLWGRRGNEQFF. As DNA, the CDR3 is TGTGCCAGTCTATGGGGGAGGCGGGGAAATGAGCAGTTCTTC. Variable domain in full (rest from reference TRBV2 and TRBJ2-1): EPEVTQTPSHQVTQMGQEVILRCVPISNHLYFYWYRQILGQKVEFLVSFYNNEISEKSEIFDDQFSVERPDGSNFTLKIRSTKLEDSAMYFCASLWGRRGNEQFFGPGTRLTVL.

V usage is TRBV7-9 and J usage is TRBJ1-5, with 8 bases identical to TRBD1. The V segment lost 5 bases and the J segment 0 bases; nucleotides outside the gene matches: 6. This CDR3 is 16 amino acids long. Germline V CDR1 and CDR2: SEHNR, FQNEAQ (reference sequence). The DNA for the CDR3 is TGTGCCAGCAGCCGCATGGGACAGGATAGCAATCAGCCCCAGCATTTT. Amino acid sequence: CASSRMGQDSNQPQHF.

This chain links TRBV19 with TRBJ2-6; D gene ambiguous. This CDR3 is built from 13 residues. Germline assignment: CDR1 LNHDA and CDR2 SQIVND (reference sequence). Trimming removed 10 bases from V and 0 bases from J, with 7 bases in between. CDR3 amino acids: CATMSSGANVLTF. The CDR3 DNA reads TGTGCCACGATGAGCTCTGGGGCCAACGTCCTGACTTTC. Full variable domain (rest looked up from reference TRBV19 and TRBJ2-6): DGGITQSPKYLFRKEGQNVTLSCEQNLNHDAMYWYRQDPGQGLRLIYYSQIVNDFQKGDIAEGYSVSREKKESFPLTVTSAQKNPTAFYLCATMSSGANVLTFGAGSRLTVL.

This chain joins TRBV12-5 and TRBJ1-1; D call uncertain. Trimming shortened V by 7 bases and J by 5 bases, and 14 bases separated the two germline ends. Per germline, CDR1 LGHNT and CDR2 FRNRAP. The CDR3 extends over 13 amino acids. The CDR3 protein is CASVRGGGTEAFF. In DNA form, the CDR3 reads TGTGCTAGTGTTCGAGGTGGTGGAACTGAAGCTTTCTTT.

This clone was seen a few times. The chain joins TRBV7-2 to TRBJ1-4; a weak D match, TRBD1 (5 bases). The length of the CDR3 is 14 residues. V lost 5 bases and J lost 3, with 10 bases in between. Germline lookup yields CDR1 SGHTA and CDR2 FQGNSA. The CDR3, as DNA: TGTGCCAGCAGCCCCCTGACAGCTAATGAAAAACTGTTTTTT. This encodes CASSPLTANEKLFF.

The chain is built from TRBV9 and TRBJ2-1, with TRBD2 as a possible D gene (5 bases). Trimming left V 6 bases short and J 3 bases short, with 13 bases between. The V gene's germline CDR1 is SGDLS and CDR2 YYNGEE. The CDR3 extends over 14 amino acids. The CDR3 DNA follows: TGTGCCAGCAACTCACAGACTAACTACAATGAGCAGTTCTTC. Protein: CASNSQTNYNEQFF.

The chain couples TRBV18 to TRBJ2-7; the D gene is possibly TRBD1 (5 bases). Germline assignment: CDR1 KGHSH and CDR2 LQKENI. The CDR3 is made up of 13 amino acids. Trimming shortened V by 0 bases and J by 4 bases, and 7 bases separated the two germline ends. This CDR3 is CASSPPTEYEQYF. The CDR3 DNA reads TGTGCCAGCTCACCACCGACAGAGTACGAGCAGTACTTC. The whole variable domain, filled in from reference TRBV18 and TRBJ2-7, reads NAGVMQNPRHLVRRRGQEARLRCSPMKGHSHVYWYRQLPEEGLKFMVYLQKENIIDESGMPKERFSAEFPKEGPSILRIQQVVRGDSAAYFCASSPPTEYEQYFGPGTRLTVT.

V is TRBV11-2 and J is TRBJ1-1, with 8 bases lining up with TRBD1. V lost 5 bases to trimming and J lost 0 bases; unmatched junction nucleotides: 8. Germline assignment: CDR1 SGHAT and CDR2 FQNNGV. This CDR3 comprises 16 residues. The CDR3, as DNA: TGTGCCAGCAGCCTAATCAGGGGGCCGGTGAACACTGAAGCTTTCTTT. Protein sequence: CASSLIRGPVNTEAFF.

The chain joins TRBV20-1 to TRBJ1-2; D remains unclear. CDR3 size: 10 residues. V lost 6 bases and J 5 bases, leaving 7 bases between the germline ends. Germline lookup yields CDR1 DFQATT and CDR2 SNEGSKA (reference sequence). In DNA, the CDR3 is TGCAGTGCGCCAGTTTATGGCTACACCTTC. The encoded protein is CSAPVYGYTF.

The chain joins TRBV27 to TRBJ2-2, with a possible D match to TRBD1 (6 bases). Germline V lookup: CDR1 MNHEY, CDR2 SMNVEV (reference sequence). The CDR3 covers 14 residues. Deletions cut 2 bases from V and 3 bases from J, with 7 bases between. The CDR3: CASSLGGDTGELFF. CDR3 bases: TGTGCCAGCAGTTTAGGGGGCGACACCGGGGAGCTGTTTTTT.